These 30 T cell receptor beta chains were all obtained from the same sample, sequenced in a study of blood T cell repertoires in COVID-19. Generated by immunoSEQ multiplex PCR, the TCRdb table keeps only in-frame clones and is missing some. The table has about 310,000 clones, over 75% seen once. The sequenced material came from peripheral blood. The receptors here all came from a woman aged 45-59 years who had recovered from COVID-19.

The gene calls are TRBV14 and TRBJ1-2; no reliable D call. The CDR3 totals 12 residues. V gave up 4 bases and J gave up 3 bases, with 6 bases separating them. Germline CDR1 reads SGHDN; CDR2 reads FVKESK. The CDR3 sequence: CASSPLYYGYTF. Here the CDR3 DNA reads TGTGCCAGCAGCCCTTTATACTATGGCTACACCTTC.

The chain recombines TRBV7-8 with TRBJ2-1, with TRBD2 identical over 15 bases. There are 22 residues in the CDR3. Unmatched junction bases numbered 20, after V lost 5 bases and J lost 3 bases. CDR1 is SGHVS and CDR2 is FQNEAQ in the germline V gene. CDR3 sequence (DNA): TGTGCCAGCAGCCGAGGACTAGCGGGGGGGCTTTTTGTAGTTTTTAACTACAATGAGCAGTTCTTC. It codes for CASSRGLAGGLFVVFNYNEQFF.

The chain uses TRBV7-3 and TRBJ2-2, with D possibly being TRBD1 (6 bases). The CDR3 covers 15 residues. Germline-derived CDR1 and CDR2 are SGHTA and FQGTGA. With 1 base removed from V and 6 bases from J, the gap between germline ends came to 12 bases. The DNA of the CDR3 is TGTGCCAGCAGCTTAAATAGGGGGAAAGCCGGGGAGCTGTTTTTT. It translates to CASSLNRGKAGELFF.

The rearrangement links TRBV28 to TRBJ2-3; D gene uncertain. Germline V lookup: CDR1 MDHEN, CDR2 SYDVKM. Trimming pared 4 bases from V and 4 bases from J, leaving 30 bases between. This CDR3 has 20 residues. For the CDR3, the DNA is TGTGCCAGCAGTTGGTCGTTCCATCTGCCTCTAGGCTATCGCGCAGATACGCAGTATTTT. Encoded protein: CASSWSFHLPLGYRADTQYF.

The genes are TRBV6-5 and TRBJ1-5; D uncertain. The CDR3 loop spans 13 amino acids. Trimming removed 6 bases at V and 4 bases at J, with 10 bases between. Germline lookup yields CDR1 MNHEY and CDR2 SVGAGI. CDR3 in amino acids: CASRLRRNQPQHF. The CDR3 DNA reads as TGTGCCAGCAGGCTCCGGAGGAATCAGCCCCAGCATTTT.

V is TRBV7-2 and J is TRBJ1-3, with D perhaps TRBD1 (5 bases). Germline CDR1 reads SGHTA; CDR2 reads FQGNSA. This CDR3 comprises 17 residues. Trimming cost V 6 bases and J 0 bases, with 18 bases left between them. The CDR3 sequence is CASSPVGTTSSGNTIYF. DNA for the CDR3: TGTGCCAGCAGTCCCGTAGGGACTACGAGCTCTGGAAACACCATATATTTT.

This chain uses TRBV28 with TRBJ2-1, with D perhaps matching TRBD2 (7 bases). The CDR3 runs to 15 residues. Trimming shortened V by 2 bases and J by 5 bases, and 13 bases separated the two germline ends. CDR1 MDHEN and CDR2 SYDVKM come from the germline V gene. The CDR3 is CASSLPGGQDNEQFF. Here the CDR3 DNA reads TGTGCCAGCAGTTTACCGGGGGGCCAAGACAATGAGCAGTTCTTC.

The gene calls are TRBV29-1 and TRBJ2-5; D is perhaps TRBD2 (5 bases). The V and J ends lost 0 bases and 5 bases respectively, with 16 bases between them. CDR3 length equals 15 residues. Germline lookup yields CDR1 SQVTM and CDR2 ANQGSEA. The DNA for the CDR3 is TGCAGCGTTGAAGATAGTTCGGGGATGAGGGAGACCCAGTACTTC. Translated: CSVEDSSGMRETQYF.

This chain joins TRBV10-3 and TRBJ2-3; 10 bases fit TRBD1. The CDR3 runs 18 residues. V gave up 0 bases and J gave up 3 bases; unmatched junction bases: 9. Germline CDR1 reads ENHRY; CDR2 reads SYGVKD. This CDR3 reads CAISESKTGGILTDTQYF. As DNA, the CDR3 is TGTGCCATCAGTGAGTCAAAGACAGGGGGCATCTTAACAGATACGCAGTATTTT.

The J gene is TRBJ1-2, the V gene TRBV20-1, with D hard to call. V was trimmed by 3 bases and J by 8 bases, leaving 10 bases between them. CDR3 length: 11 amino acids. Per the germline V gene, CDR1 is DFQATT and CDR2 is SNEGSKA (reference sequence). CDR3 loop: CSASRTRGYTF. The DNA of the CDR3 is TGCAGTGCTAGCCGGACTCGCGGCTACACCTTC.

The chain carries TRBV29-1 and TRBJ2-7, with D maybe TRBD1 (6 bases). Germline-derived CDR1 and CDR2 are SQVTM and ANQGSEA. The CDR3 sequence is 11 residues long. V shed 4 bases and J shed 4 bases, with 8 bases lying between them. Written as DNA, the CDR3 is TGCAGCGTTGGAGGACAGTACGAGCAGTACTTC. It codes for CSVGGQYEQYF.

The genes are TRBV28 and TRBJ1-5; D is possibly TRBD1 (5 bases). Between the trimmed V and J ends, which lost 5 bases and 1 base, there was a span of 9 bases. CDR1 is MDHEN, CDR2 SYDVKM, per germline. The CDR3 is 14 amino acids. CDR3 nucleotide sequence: TGTGCCAGCAGTCCGGACATGAGCAATCAGCCCCAGCATTTT. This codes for CASSPDMSNQPQHF.

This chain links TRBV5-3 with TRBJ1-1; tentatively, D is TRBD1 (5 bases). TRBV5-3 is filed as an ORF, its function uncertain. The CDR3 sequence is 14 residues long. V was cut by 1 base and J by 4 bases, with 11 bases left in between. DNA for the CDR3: TGTGCCAGAAGCTTGCCCAGGGTTATCACTGAAGCTTTCTTT. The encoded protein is CARSLPRVITEAFF.

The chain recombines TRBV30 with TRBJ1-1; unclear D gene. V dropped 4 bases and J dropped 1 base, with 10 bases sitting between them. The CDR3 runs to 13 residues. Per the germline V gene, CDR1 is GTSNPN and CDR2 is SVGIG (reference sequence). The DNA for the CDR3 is TGTGCCTGGATGGGCAGTCGGAACACTGAAGCTTTCTTT. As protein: CAWMGSRNTEAFF.

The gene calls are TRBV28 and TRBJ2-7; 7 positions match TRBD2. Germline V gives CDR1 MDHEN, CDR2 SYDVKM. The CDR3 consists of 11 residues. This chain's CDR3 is CAGGSSYEQYF. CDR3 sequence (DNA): TGTGCGGGGGGGTCCTCCTACGAGCAGTACTTC. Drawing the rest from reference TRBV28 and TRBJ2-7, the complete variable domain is DVKVTQSSRYLVKRTGEKVFLECVQDMDHENMFWYRQDPGLGLRLIYFSYDVKMKEKGDIPEGYSVSREKKERFSLILESASTNQTSMYLCAGGSSYEQYFGPGTRLTVT.

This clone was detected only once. The CDR3 reads CASSSGLAGTDTQYF. The CDR3 DNA reads TGTGCCAGCAGCTCCGGACTAGCGGGAACAGATACGCAGTATTTT. The chain is built from TRBV7-3 and TRBJ2-3; 12 nucleotides agree with TRBD2. CDR3 length: 15 amino acids. Germline CDR1 SGHTA, CDR2 FQGTGA. V lost 4 bases and J lost 3; bases outside the gene matches: 2. The entire variable domain, with the rest obtained from reference TRBV7-3 and TRBJ2-3, is as follows: GAGVSQTPSNKVTEKGKYVELRCDPISGHTALYWYRQSLGQGPEFLIYFQGTGAADDSGLPNDRFFAVRPEGSVSTLKIQRTERGDSAVYLCASSSGLAGTDTQYFGPGTRLTVL.

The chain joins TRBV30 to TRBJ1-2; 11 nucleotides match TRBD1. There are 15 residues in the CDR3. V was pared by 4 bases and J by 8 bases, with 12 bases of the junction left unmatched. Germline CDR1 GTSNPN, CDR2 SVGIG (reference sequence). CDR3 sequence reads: CAWKDSDRGRGGYTF. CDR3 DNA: TGTGCCTGGAAGGACTCGGACAGGGGGCGCGGGGGCTACACCTTC.

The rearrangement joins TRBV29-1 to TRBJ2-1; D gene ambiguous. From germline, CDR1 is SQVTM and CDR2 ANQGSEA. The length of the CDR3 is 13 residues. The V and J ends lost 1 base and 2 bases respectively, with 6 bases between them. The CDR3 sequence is CSVEGPTYNEQFF. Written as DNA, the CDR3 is TGCAGCGTTGAAGGGCCAACCTACAATGAGCAGTTCTTC.

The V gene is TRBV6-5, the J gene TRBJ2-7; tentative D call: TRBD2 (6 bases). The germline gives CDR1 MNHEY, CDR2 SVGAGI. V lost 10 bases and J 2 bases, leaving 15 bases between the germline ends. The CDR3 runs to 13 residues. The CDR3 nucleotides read TGTGCCACCATCCGGGAGAGTACCTACGAGCAGTACTTC. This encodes CATIRESTYEQYF.

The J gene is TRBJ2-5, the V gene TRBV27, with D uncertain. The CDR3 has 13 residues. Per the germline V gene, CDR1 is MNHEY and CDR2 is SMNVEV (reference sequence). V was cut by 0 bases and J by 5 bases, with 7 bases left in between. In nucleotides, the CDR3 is TGTGCCAGCAGTTTATCGGGCGCGGAGACCCAGTACTTC. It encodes CASSLSGAETQYF.

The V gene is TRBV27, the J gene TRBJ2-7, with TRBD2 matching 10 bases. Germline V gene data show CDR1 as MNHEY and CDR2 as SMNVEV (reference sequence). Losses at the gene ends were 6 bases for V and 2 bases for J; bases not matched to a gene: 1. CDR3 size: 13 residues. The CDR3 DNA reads TGTGCCAGCAGCACTAGCGGGGCCTACGAGCAGTACTTC. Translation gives CASSTSGAYEQYF.

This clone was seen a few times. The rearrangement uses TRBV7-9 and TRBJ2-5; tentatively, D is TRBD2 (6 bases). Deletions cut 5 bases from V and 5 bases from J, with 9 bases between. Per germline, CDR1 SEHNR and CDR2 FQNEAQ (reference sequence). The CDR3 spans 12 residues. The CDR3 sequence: CASSPTSETQYF. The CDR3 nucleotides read TGTGCCAGCAGCCCAACTAGCGAGACCCAGTACTTC.

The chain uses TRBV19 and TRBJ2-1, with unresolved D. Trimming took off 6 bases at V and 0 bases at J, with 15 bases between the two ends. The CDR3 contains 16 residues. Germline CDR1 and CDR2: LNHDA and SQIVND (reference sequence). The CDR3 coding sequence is TGTGCCAGTAGGCCCGACATTTTTAGCTCCTACAATGAGCAGTTCTTC. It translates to CASRPDIFSSYNEQFF.

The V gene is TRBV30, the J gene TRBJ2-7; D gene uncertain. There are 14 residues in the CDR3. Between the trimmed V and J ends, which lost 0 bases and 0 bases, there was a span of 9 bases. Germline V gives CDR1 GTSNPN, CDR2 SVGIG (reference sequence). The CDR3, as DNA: TGTGCCTGGAGTGTGGGCCCAAGCTCCTACGAGCAGTACTTC. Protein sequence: CAWSVGPSSYEQYF.

The CDR3 DNA follows: TGTGCCAGCAGTTCCAGGGACTGGGAGCTGTTTTTT. This translates into CASSSRDWELFF. The chain couples TRBV27 to TRBJ2-2, with D maybe TRBD2 (6 bases). The V end was cut by 4 bases, the J end by 9 bases, with 9 bases between. Per the germline V gene, CDR1 is MNHEY and CDR2 is SMNVEV (reference sequence). CDR3 size: 12 residues.

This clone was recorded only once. Here the CDR3 reads CASSLASGVGYTF. The CDR3 nucleotides are TGTGCCAGCAGCTTAGCTTCAGGGGTCGGCTACACCTTC. The chain recombines TRBV7-9 with TRBJ1-2; possible D gene TRBD1, 6 bases. CDR3 length equals 13 residues. Trimming cost V 0 bases and J 8 bases, with 10 bases left between them. The germline V gene encodes CDR1 SEHNR and CDR2 FQNEAQ (reference sequence).

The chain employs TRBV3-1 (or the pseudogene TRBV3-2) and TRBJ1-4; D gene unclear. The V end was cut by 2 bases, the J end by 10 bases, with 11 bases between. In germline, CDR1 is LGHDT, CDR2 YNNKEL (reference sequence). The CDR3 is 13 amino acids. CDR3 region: CASSQSEGRKLFF. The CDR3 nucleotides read TGTGCCAGCAGCCAATCGGAGGGAAGAAAACTGTTTTTT.

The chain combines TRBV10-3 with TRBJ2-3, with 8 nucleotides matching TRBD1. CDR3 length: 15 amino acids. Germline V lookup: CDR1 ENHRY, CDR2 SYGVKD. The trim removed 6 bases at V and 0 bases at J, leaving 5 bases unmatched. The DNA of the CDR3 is TGTGCCATCAGGGCGGACAGGGAGAGCACAGATACGCAGTATTTT. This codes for CAIRADRESTDTQYF.

Here the CDR3 reads CASSESNTGGVNYGYTF. In DNA, the CDR3 is TGCGCCAGCAGTGAGTCGAACACAGGGGGAGTTAACTATGGCTACACCTTC. The J gene is TRBJ1-2, the V gene TRBV10-1; 8 bases fit TRBD1. The ends lost 0 bases at V and 1 base at J; junction bases unmatched: 7. This CDR3 has 17 amino acids. Germline values: CDR1 WNHNN, CDR2 SYGVQD (reference sequence).

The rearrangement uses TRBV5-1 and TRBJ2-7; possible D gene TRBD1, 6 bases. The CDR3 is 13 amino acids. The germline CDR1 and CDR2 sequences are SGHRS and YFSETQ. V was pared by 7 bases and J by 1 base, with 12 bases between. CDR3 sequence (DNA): TGCGCCAGCCAAAGGGACACATCCTACGAGCAGTACTTC. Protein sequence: CASQRDTSYEQYF.